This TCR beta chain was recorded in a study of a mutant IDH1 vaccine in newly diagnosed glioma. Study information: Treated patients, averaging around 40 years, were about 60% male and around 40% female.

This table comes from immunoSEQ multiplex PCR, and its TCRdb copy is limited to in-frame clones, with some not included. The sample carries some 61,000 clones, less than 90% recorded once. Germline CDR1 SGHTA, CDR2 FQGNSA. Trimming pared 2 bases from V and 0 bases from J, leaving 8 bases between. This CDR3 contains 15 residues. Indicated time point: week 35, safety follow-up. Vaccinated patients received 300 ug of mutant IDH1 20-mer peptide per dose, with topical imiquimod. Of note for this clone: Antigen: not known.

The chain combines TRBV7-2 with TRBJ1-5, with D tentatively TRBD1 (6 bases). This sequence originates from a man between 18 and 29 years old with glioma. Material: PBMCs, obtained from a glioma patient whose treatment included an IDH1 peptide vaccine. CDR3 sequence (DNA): TGTGCCAGCAGCTTACAGGGGTTTAGCAATCAGCCCCAGCATTTT. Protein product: CASSLQGFSNQPQHF.